The clone carrying this T cell receptor beta chain was observed a few times. This specimen comes from a study of blood T cells in healthy people across ages. Germline V gene sequence: CDR1 WSHSY, CDR2 SAAADI. The V and J ends lost 5 bases and 0 bases respectively, with 7 bases between them. There are 13 residues in the CDR3. A J-beta primer mix and a sample-barcoded 5' primer were used in a second PCR of roughly 6 to 12 cycles. TCRdb passed the 5' RACE reads through MiXCR, listing each CDR3 protein once. This table holds over 950,000 distinct CDR3 sequences, 35% to 45% found once. The source of this sequence is a man younger than 30 in good health. J is TRBJ1-2 and V is TRBV10-2, with D unclear. The sample taken for sequencing was blood. CDR3 amino acids: CASSQRPNYGYTF. The CDR3, as DNA: TGCGCCAGCAGTCAGAGACCTAACTATGGCTACACCTTC.